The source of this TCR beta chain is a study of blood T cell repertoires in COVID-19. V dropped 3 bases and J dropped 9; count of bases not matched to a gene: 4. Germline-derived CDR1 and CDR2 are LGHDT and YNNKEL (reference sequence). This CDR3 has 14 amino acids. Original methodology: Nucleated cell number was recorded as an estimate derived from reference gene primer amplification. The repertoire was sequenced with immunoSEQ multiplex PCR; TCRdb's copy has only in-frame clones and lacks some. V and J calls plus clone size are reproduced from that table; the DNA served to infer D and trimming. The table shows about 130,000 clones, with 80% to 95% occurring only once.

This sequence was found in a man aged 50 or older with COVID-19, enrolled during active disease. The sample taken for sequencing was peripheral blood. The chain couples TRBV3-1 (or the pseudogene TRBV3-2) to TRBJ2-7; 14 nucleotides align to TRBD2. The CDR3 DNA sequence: TGTGCCAGCAGCCAGGGACTAGCGGGAGAGTGGCAGTACTTC. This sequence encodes CASSQGLAGEWQYF.